Below are 4 T cell receptor beta chains sequenced from a single sample in a study of neoadjuvant anti-PD-1 for oral cavity cancer. This sample's time point: after neoadjuvant nivolumab, at surgical resection. Data came from immunoSEQ multiplex PCR; TCRdb stores just in-frame clones and leaves some out. The sample contains about 8,100 clones, about 62% of which appear only once. The sequencing used PBMCs, collected after nivolumab (anti-PD-1) treatment. These receptors came from a person aged 35-79 years with oral cavity squamous cell carcinoma.

This chain connects TRBV18 to TRBJ1-1, with no clear D. Trimming took off 2 bases at V and 4 bases at J, with 11 bases between the two ends. In germline, CDR1 is KGHSH, CDR2 LQKENI. The CDR3 sequence is 14 residues long. The CDR3 coding sequence is TGTGCCAGCTCACCATCGTCAGGCGCCACTGAAGCTTTCTTT. Translating it yields CASSPSSGATEAFF.

This clone was counted a single time. V gene TRBV19 combines with J gene TRBJ1-5, with 8 bases identical to TRBD1. The length of the CDR3 is 16 residues. The V gene's germline CDR1 is LNHDA and CDR2 SQIVND (reference sequence). V shed 7 bases, J shed 0 bases, and the junction held 8 bases outside the gene matches. CDR3 coding DNA: TGTGCCAGTACCGTAGGGACAGGCTATAGCAATCAGCCCCAGCATTTT. Protein sequence: CASTVGTGYSNQPQHF.

This chain links TRBV9 with TRBJ2-7, with D possibly being TRBD2 (5 bases). CDR1 and CDR2 from the germline V gene are SGDLS and YYNGEE. V lost 4 bases, J lost 2 bases, and 16 bases lay in between. The CDR3 contains 15 residues. The CDR3 sequence: CASSFGIGQTYEQYF. CDR3 nucleotides: TGTGCCAGCAGCTTCGGGATTGGTCAGACCTACGAGCAGTACTTC.

This clone was counted only a few times. This chain joins TRBV6-1 and TRBJ1-5; a weak D match, TRBD1 (6 bases). CDR3 length equals 13 residues. Germline V gives CDR1 MNHNS, CDR2 SASEGT. The V and J ends lost 7 bases and 5 bases respectively, with 12 bases between them. The CDR3 loop is CASMLTGDQPQHF. CDR3 coding DNA: TGTGCCAGCATGTTGACAGGAGATCAGCCCCAGCATTTT.